The present entry profiles one T cell receptor (beta chain) with its context. Its specificity is unknown. Healthy bone marrow donors formed the donor group. The data stem from a study of cytomegalovirus exposure and HLA in healthy donors. Study-wide background: An earlier analysis identified fewer than 130 million unique TCR beta sequences in some 170 million T cells.

In the PCR, 60 Vbeta and 13 Jbeta primers were used. Profiling relied on immunoSEQ multiplex PCR, and the TCRdb table lists in-frame clones only, not all of them. The sample has approximately 93,000 clones; 70% to 80% are singletons. Notes on the study in general: Reports showed the classifier diagnosing cytomegalovirus status with high specificity and sensitivity. Clonal expansion, a later analysis showed, was greater in HLA-associated TCR beta chains than in equally common others.

The sample was PBMCs. The receptor was derived from a male donor in good health and CMV-seropositive.

CDR3 sequence reads: CASPIGGEQYF. The CDR3 DNA is TGTGCCAGCCCCATTGGAGGGGAGCAGTACTTC. The chain has TRBV2 and TRBJ2-7; possible D gene TRBD2, 6 bases. V shed 8 bases and J shed 7 bases, with 12 bases lying between them. There are 11 residues in the CDR3. CDR1 and CDR2 (germline): SNHLY, FYNNEI.